A single T cell receptor beta chain is shown here with its context. Its antigen is as yet unknown. 5'RACE with constant-segment primers yielded barcoded, UMI-tagged TCR alpha and TCR beta cDNA libraries. TCRdb analysed the 5' RACE reads with MiXCR anew, one entry per CDR3 protein. This sample carries hundreds of thousands of distinct CDR3 sequences, over 15% of them seen once, and the ten largest clones take roughly a fifth. This sample is part of a study of T-cell memory formation after mild COVID-19. Study observations and caveats: CD4/CD8 balance characterized clones contracting day 15 to 85, and CD4+ skew characterized later expanders.

This receptor was taken from a young man who had mild COVID-19 (a few samples of this study predate the infection). Cell type and time point are not known. The specimen sequenced was PBMCs or a T cell subset sorted from them (not recorded which).

The CDR3 region is CASSLVGADNEQFF. The CDR3 DNA is TGTGCCAGCAGCTTAGTTGGGGCGGACAATGAGCAGTTCTTC. This chain connects TRBV7-2 to TRBJ2-1; D perhaps matches TRBD1 (5 bases). The CDR3 is 14 residues long. V was pared by 1 base and J by 5 bases, with 9 bases between. Germline V gene data show CDR1 as SGHTA and CDR2 as FQGNSA.